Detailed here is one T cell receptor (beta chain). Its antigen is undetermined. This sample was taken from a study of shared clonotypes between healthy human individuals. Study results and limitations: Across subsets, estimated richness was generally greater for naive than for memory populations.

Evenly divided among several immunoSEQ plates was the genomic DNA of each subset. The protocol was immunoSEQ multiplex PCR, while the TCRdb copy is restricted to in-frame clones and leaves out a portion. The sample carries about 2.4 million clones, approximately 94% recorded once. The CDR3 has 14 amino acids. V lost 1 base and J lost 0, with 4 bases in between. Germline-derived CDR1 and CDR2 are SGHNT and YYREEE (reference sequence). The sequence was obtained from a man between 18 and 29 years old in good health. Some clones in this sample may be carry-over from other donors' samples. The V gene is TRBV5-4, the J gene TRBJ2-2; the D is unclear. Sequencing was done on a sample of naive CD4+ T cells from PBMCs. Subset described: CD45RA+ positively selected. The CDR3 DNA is TGTGCCAGCAGCTTGAGTCCGAACACCGGGGAGCTGTTTTTT. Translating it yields CASSLSPNTGELFF.